This T cell receptor beta chain was observed in a study of blood T cell repertoires in COVID-19. The overall study: Samples representing acute and convalescent COVID-19 were sourced from the United States, Italy and Spain. Nucleic acid was either cDNA or gDNA, and it came from T cells, B-cell-depleted T cells, or PBMCs.

How the authors handled the data: Amplification of reference gene primers provided the estimated nucleated cell counts. Only in-frame clones appear in the TCRdb table, and some are missing; sequencing was by immunoSEQ multiplex PCR. The V and J calls and clone size are taken from that table; D and trimming were inferred from the DNA. Of roughly 260,000 clones listed, 65% to 80% are singletons. Per germline, CDR1 SGHDN and CDR2 FVKESK. This CDR3 has 18 amino acids. J gave up 3 bases and V 4 bases, and 8 bases lay outside the gene matches. This receptor was taken from a woman between 40 and 50 years old with active or convalescent COVID-19. This chain uses TRBV14 with TRBJ2-1; TRBD2 aligns across 14 bases. The sample comprised peripheral blood. The CDR3 sequence is CASSPWGGTSGGYNEQFF. The CDR3 DNA reads as TGTGCCAGCAGCCCCTGGGGGGGGACTAGCGGGGGCTACAATGAGCAGTTCTTC.